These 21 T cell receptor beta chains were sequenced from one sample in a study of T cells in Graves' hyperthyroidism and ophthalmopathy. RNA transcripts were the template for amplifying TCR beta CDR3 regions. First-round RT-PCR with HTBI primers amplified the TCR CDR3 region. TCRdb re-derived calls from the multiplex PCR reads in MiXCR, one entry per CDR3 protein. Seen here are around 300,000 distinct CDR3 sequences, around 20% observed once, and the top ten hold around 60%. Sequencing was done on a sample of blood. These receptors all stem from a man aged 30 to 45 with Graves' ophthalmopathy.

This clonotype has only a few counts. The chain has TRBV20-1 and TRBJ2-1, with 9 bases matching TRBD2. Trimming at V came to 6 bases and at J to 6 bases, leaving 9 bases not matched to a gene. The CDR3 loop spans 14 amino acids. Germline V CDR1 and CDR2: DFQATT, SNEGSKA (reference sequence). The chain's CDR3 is CSAPGLASGNEQFF. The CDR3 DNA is TGCAGTGCCCCGGGACTAGCATCGGGCAATGAGCAGTTCTTC.

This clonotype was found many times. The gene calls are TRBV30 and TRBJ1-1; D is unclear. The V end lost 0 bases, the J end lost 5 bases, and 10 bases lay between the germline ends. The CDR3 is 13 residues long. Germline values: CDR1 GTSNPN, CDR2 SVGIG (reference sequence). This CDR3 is CAWSVPGRTEAFF. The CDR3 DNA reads TGTGCCTGGAGTGTACCCGGACGGACTGAAGCTTTCTTT.

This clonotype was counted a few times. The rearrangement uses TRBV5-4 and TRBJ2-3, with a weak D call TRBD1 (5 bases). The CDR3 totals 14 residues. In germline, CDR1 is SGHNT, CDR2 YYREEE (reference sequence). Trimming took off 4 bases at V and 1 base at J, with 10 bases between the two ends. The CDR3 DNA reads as TGTGCCAGCAGCCATGGGGCAGGCACAGATACGCAGTATTTT. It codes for CASSHGAGTDTQYF. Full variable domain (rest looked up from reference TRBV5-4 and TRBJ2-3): ETGVTQSPTHLIKTRGQQVTLRCSSQSGHNTVSWYQQALGQGPQFIFQYYREEENGRGNFPPRFSGLQFPNYSSELNVNALELDDSALYLCASSHGAGTDTQYFGPGTRLTVL.

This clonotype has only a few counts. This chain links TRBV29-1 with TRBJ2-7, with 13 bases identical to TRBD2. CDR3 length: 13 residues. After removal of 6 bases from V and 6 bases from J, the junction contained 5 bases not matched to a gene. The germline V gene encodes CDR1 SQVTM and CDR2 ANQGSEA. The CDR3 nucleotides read TGCAGCGTAGGACTAGCGGGAGTGATCGAGCAGTACTTC. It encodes CSVGLAGVIEQYF.

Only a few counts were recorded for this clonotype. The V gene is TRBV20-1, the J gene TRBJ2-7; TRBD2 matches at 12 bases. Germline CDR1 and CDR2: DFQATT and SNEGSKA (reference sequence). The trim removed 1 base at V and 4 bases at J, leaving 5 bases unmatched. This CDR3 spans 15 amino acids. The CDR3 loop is CSARGTSGRQYEQYF. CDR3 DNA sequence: TGCAGTGCTAGAGGAACTAGCGGGAGGCAATACGAGCAGTACTTC.

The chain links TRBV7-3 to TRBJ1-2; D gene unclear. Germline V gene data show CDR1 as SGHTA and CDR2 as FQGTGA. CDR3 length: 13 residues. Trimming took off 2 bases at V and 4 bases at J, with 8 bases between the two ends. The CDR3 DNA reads TGTGCCAGCAGCTTAGCCCCGACCTATGGCTACACCTTC. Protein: CASSLAPTYGYTF.

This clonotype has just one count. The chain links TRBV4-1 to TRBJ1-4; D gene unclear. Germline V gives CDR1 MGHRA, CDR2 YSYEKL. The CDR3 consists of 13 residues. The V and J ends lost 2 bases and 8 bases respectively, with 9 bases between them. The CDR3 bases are TGCGCCAGCAGCCAAATCCTGGGAGAAAAACTGTTTTTT. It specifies CASSQILGEKLFF.

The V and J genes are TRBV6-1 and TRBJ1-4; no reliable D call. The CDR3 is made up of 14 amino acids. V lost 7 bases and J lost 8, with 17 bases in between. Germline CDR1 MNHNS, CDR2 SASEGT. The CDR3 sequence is CASNNGRFEEKLFF. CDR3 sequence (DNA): TGTGCCAGCAACAACGGGAGATTTGAGGAAAAACTGTTTTTT.

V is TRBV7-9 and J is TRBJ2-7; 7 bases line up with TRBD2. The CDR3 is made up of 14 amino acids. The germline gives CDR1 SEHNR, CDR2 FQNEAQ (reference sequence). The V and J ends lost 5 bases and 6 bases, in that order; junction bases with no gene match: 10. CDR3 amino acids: CASSRGGERGEQYF. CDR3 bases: TGTGCCAGCAGCAGGGGAGGGGAACGGGGCGAGCAGTACTTC. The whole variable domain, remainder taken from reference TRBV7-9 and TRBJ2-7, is DTGVSQNPRHKITKRGQNVTFRCDPISEHNRLYWYRQTLGQGPEFLTYFQNEAQLEKSRLLSDRFSAERPKGSFSTLEIQRTEQGDSAMYLCASSRGGERGEQYFGPGTRLTVT.

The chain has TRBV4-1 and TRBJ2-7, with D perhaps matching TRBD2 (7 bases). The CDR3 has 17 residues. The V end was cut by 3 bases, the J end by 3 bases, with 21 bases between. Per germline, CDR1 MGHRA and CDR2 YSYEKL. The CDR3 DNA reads TGCGCCAGCAGCCACACGACGGGGGGCTCTAATTTCTACGAGCAGTACTTC. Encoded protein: CASSHTTGGSNFYEQYF.

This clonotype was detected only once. CDR3 nucleotide sequence: TGTGCCAGCAGCTCCCGGACAGGACCCAAAAACATTCAGTACTTC. It translates to CASSSRTGPKNIQYF. The chain carries TRBV9 and TRBJ2-4; 7 bases match TRBD1. Trimming cost V 4 bases and J 2 bases; bases outside gene matches: 6. Germline-derived CDR1 and CDR2 are SGDLS and YYNGEE. The CDR3 consists of 15 residues.

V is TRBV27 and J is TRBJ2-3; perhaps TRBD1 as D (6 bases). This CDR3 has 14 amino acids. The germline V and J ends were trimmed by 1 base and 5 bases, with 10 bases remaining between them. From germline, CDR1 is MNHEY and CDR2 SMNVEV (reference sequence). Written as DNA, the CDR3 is TGTGCCAGCAGTTTATGGGGGCGCGGAGATACGCAGTATTTT. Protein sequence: CASSLWGRGDTQYF.

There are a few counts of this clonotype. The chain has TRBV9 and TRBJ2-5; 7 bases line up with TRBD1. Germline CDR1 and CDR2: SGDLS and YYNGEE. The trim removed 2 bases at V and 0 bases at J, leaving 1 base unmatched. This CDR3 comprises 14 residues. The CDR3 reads CASSVTGDQETQYF. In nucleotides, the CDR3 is TGTGCCAGCAGCGTTACAGGGGACCAAGAGACCCAGTACTTC.

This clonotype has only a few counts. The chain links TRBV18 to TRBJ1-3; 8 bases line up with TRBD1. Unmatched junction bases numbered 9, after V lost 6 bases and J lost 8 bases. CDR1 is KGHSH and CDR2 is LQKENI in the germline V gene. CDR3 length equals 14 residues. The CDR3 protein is CASSRDRSWDTIYF. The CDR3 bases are TGTGCCAGCTCCCGGGACAGGTCCTGGGACACCATATATTTT.

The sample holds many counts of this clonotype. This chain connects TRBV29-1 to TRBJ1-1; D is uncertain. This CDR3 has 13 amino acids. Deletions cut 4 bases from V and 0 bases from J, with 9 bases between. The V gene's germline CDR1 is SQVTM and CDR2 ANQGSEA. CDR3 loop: CSVAGTMNTEAFF. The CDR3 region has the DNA TGCAGCGTTGCTGGCACCATGAACACTGAAGCTTTCTTT.

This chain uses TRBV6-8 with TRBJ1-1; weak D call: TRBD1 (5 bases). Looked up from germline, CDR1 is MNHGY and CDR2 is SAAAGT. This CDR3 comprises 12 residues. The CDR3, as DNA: TGTACTTCCCAGGGTTGGAACACTGAAGCTTTCTTT. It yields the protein CTSQGWNTEAFF.

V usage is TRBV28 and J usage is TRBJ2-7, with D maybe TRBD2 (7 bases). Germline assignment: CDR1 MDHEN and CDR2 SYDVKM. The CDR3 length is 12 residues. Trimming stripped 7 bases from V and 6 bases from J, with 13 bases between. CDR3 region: CASNAGGREQYF. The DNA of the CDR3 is TGTGCCAGCAACGCCGGGGGGCGCGAGCAGTACTTC.

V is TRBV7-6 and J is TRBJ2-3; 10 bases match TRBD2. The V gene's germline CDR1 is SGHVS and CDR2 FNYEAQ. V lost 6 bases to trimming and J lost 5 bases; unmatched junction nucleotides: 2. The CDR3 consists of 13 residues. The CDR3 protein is CASRRLAGDTQYF. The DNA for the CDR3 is TGTGCCAGCAGACGACTAGCGGGAGATACGCAGTATTTT.

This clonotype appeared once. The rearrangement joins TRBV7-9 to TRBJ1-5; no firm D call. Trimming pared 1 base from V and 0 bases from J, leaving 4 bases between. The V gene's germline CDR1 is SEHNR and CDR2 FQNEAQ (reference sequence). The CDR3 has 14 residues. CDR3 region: CASSLDYSNQPQHF. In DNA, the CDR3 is TGTGCCAGCAGCTTAGATTATAGCAATCAGCCCCAGCATTTT.

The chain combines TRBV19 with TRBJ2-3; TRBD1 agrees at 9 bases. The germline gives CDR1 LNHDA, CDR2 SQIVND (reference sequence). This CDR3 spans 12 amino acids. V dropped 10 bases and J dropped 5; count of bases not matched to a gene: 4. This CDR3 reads CATDRGGDTQYF. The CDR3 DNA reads TGTGCCACCGACAGGGGGGGAGATACGCAGTATTTT.

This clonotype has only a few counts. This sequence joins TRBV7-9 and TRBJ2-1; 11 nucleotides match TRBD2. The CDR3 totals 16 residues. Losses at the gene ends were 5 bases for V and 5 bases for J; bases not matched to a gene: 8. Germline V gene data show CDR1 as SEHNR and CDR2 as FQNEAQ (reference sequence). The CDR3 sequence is CASSPLTSGANNEQFF. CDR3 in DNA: TGTGCCAGCAGCCCCCTGACTAGCGGGGCAAACAATGAGCAGTTCTTC.